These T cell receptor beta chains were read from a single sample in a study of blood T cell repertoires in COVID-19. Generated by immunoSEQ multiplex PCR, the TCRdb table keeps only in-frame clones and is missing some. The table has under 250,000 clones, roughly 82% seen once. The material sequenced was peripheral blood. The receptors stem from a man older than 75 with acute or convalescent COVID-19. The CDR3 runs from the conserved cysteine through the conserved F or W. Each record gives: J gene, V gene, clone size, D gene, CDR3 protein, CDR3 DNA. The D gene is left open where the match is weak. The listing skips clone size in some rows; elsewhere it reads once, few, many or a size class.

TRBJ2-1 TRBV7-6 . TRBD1 CASSPGTGGGYNEQFF TGTGCCAGCAGCCCAGGGACAGGGGGCGGCTACAATGAGCAGTTCTTC
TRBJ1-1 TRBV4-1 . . CASSPRTADTEAFF TGCGCCAGCAGCCCGAGGACAGCTGACACTGAAGCTTTCTTT
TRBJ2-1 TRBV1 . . CTSSQEGVPEFTYNEQFF TGCACCAGCAGCCAAGAAGGAGTTCCCGAGTTCACCTACAATGAGCAGTTCTTC
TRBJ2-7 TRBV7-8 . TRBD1 CASSLQGQGRYEQYF TGTGCCAGCAGCCTCCAAGGACAGGGGCGCTACGAGCAGTACTTC
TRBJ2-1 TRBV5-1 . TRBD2 CASSLDASGNYNEQFF TGCGCCAGCAGCTTGGATGCTAGCGGGAATTACAATGAGCAGTTCTTC
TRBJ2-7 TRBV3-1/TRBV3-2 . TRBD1 CASSLRQGSYEQYF TGTGCCAGCAGCCTCCGACAGGGCTCCTACGAGCAGTACTTC
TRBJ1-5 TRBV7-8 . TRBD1 CASSLADRGGSPQHF TGTGCCAGCAGCTTAGCGGACAGGGGAGGGTCGCCCCAGCATTTT
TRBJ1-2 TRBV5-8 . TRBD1 CASSKNRGDYGYTF TGTGCCAGCAGCAAGAACAGGGGGGACTATGGCTACACCTTC
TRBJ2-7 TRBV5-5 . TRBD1 CASSDTGGYEQYF TGTGCCAGCAGCGATACAGGGGGCTACGAGCAGTACTTC
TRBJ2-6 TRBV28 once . CASSLPGLHSGANVLTF TGTGCCAGCAGCCTCCCGGGACTGCACTCTGGGGCCAACGTCCTGACTTTC
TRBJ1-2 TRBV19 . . CASSISTSNRVRGYTF TGTGCCAGTAGTATTAGTACGTCAAACAGGGTGCGGGGCTACACCTTC
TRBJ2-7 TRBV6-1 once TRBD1 CASSEGGTGTYEQYF TGTGCCAGCAGTGAAGGGGGGACAGGGACCTACGAGCAGTACTTC
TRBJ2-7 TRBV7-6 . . CASSFRPGGDEQYF TGTGCCAGCAGCTTTCGCCCGGGGGGCGACGAGCAGTACTTC
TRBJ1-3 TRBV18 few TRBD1 CASSPTGADTIYF TGTGCCAGCTCACCAACAGGGGCGGACACCATATATTTT
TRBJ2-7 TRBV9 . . CASSVGSGGSYEQYF TGTGCCAGCAGCGTCGGAAGCGGAGGGAGCTACGAGCAGTACTTC
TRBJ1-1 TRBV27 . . CASSLGDRPNTEAFF TGTGCCAGCAGTCTAGGCGACAGGCCGAACACTGAAGCTTTCTTT
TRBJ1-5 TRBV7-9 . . CASSLAGGNQPQHF TGTGCCAGCAGCTTAGCAGGCGGGAATCAGCCCCAGCATTTT
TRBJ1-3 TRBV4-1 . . CASSPRQNSGNTIYF TGCGCCAGCAGCCCCAGACAGAACTCTGGAAACACCATATATTTT
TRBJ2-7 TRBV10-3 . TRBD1 CAISGQGVLGSYEQYF TGTGCCATCAGCGGTCAGGGGGTCTTAGGCTCCTACGAGCAGTACTTC
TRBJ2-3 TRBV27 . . CASSLKDSHTDTQYF TGTGCCAGCAGCCTCAAGGACTCCCACACAGATACGCAGTATTTT
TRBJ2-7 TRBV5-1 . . CASSLAAGGEQYF TGCGCCAGCAGCTTGGCCGCAGGTGGCGAGCAGTACTTC
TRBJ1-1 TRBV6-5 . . CAIRARGGKNTEAFF TGTGCCATCAGGGCAAGGGGGGGAAAGAACACTGAAGCTTTCTTT
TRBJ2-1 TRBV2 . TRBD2 CASRGGGKDEQFF TGTGCCAGCAGGGGCGGGGGGAAAGACGAGCAGTTCTTC
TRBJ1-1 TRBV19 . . CASSIPPGQGKNTEAFF TGTGCCAGTAGTATTCCGCCGGGACAAGGTAAGAACACTGAAGCTTTCTTT
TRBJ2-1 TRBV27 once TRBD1 CASSSGTGWDNEQFF TGTGCCAGCAGTTCCGGGACAGGGTGGGACAATGAGCAGTTCTTC
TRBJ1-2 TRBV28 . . CASSQDSGYGYTF TGTGCCAGCAGTCAGGACAGTGGCTATGGCTACACCTTC
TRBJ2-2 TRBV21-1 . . CASSKKRKTSGENTGELFF TGTGCCAGCAGCAAAAAGAGAAAAACTAGCGGGGAAAATACCGGGGAGCTGTTTTTT
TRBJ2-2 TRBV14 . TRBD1 CASSPGTGGRELFF TGTGCCAGCAGCCCTGGGACAGGGGGCCGGGAGCTGTTTTTT
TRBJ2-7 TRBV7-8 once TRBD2 CASSFSTSGSSYEQYF TGTGCCAGCAGCTTTTCGACTAGCGGGAGCTCCTACGAGCAGTACTTC
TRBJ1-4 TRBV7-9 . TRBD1 CASSPPGQSSAGGKLFF TGTGCCAGCAGCCCACCGGGACAGAGCAGTGCCGGGGGTAAACTGTTTTTT
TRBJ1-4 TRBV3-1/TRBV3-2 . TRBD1 CASSSTGTGEEKLFF TGTGCCAGCAGTTCTACCGGGACAGGGGAGGAAAAACTGTTTTTT
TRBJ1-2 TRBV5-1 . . CASSLGENYGYTF TGCGCCAGCAGCTTGGGGGAGAACTATGGCTACACCTTC
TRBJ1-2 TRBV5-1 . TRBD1 CASSRQGEDGYTF TGCGCCAGCAGTCGACAGGGGGAGGATGGCTACACCTTC
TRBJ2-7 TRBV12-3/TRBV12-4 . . CASSGWRQYF TGTGCCAGCAGCGGGTGGAGGCAGTACTTC
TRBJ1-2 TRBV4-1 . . CASSQVGQYYGYTF TGCGCCAGCAGCCAAGTGGGACAATACTATGGCTACACCTTC
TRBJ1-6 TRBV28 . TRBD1 CASSLWQGTGESPLHF TGTGCCAGCAGTTTATGGCAAGGGACAGGGGAGTCACCCCTCCACTTT
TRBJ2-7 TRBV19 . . CASSKVAGKLLDYEQYF TGTGCCAGTAGTAAGGTGGCAGGGAAATTACTGGACTACGAGCAGTACTTC
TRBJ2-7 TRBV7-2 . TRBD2 CASSLGPSGIYEQYF TGTGCCAGCAGCTTAGGGCCTAGCGGGATTTACGAGCAGTACTTC
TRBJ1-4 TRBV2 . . CASIEGGGGSEKLFF TGTGCCAGCATCGAAGGTGGGGGCGGCTCCGAAAAACTGTTTTTT
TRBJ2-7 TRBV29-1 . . CSVSRTVQGYEQYF TGCAGCGTCTCTCGGACAGTACAGGGCTACGAGCAGTACTTC
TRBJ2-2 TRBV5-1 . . CASNPRTANTGELFF TGCGCCAGCAACCCCAGGACAGCGAACACCGGGGAGCTGTTTTTT
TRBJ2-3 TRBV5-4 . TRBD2 CASSLTSGRATDTQYF TGTGCCAGCAGCTTGACTAGCGGGAGGGCCACAGATACGCAGTATTTT
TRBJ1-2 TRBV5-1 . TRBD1 CASSLQQGGYGYTF TGCGCCAGCAGCTTGCAACAGGGGGGCTATGGCTACACCTTC
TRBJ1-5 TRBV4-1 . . CASRGGADQPQHF TGCGCCAGCCGGGGAGGCGCCGATCAGCCCCAGCATTTT
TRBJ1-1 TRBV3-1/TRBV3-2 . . CASSQGRGRTVEAFF TGTGCCAGCAGCCAAGGGCGGGGGAGAACGGTTGAAGCTTTCTTT
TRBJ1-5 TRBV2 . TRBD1 CASKGDRALGQPQHF TGTGCCAGCAAGGGGGACAGGGCTTTGGGTCAGCCCCAGCATTTT
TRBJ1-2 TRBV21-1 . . CASSNRVDYGYTF TGTGCCAGCAGCAATCGAGTGGACTATGGCTACACCTTC
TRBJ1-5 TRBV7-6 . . CASSLEPGYSNQPQHF TGTGCCAGCAGCTTAGAGCCAGGATATAGCAATCAGCCCCAGCATTTT
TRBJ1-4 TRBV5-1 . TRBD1 CASSLGQGNNEKLFF TGCGCCAGCAGCTTGGGACAGGGTAATAATGAAAAACTGTTTTTT
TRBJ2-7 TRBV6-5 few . CASRGAPYEQYF TGTGCCAGCAGGGGGGCGCCCTACGAGCAGTACTTC
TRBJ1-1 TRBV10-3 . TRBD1 CAISEGTGADEAFF TGTGCCATCAGTGAGGGGACAGGGGCCGATGAAGCTTTCTTT
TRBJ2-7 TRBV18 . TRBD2 CASSPGLAGEGEQYF TGTGCCAGCTCACCTGGACTAGCGGGCGAAGGCGAGCAGTACTTC
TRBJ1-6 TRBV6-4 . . CASSASGVGSPLHF TGTGCCAGCAGTGCCAGCGGGGTAGGATCACCCCTCCACTTT
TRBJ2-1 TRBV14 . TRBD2 CASSQRLAGAYEQFF TGTGCCAGCAGCCAAAGGCTAGCGGGAGCATATGAGCAGTTCTTC
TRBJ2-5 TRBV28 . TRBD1 CASKGTAFEETQYF TGTGCCAGCAAGGGGACAGCCTTTGAAGAGACCCAGTACTTC
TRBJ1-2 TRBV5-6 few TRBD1 CASMNRGLLGYTF TGTGCCAGCATGAACAGGGGGTTACTTGGCTACACCTTC
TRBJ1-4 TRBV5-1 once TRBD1 CASAIQGGPGEKLFF TGCGCCAGCGCGATCCAGGGGGGCCCTGGGGAAAAACTGTTTTTT
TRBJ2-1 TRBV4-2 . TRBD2 CASSQGGELANEQFF TGTGCCAGCAGCCAAGGAGGCGAACTAGCGAATGAGCAGTTCTTC
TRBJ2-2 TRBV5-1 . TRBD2 CASSRGLAGANTGELFF TGCGCCAGCAGCAGGGGACTAGCGGGAGCGAACACCGGGGAGCTGTTTTTT